This TCR beta chain was found in a study of CD4 T cells in relation to SARS-CoV-2 and coronaviruses. Looking at the study overall: After 10 days of antigen culture, PBMC TCR beta CDR3s were sequenced.

This clone appeared a few times. Its target is unknown. Unexposed donor CD4+ T cells date from about 2011-2018, before the COVID-19 pandemic. CD4+ T cells were isolated from the cells after 10 days of culture. As cell numbers allowed, unexposed-donor CD4+ T cells faced SARS-CoV-2 S/N and four cold-coronavirus spikes. Generated by immunoSEQ multiplex PCR, the TCRdb table keeps only in-frame clones and is missing some. The sample carries more than 15,000 clones, approximately 70% recorded once. Sequencing input: CD4+ T cells from PBMCs, cultured in vitro. The TCR originated in a human donor in good health.

CDR3 amino acids: CASSFTRGGADGYTF. The CDR3 DNA reads TGTGCCAGCAGCTTTACCCGGGGGGGAGCTGATGGCTACACCTTC. The J gene is TRBJ1-2, the V gene TRBV13; possibly TRBD1 for D (5 bases). The germline gives CDR1 PRHDT, CDR2 FYEKMQ (reference sequence). The V and J ends lost 3 bases and 6 bases respectively, with 17 bases between them. The CDR3 extends over 15 amino acids. Full variable domain (remainder filled in from reference TRBV13 and TRBJ1-2): AAGVIQSPRHLIKEKRETATLKCYPIPRHDTVYWYQQGPGQDPQFLISFYEKMQSDKGSIPDRFSAQQFSDYHSELNMSSLELGDSALYFCASSFTRGGADGYTFGSGTRLTVV.